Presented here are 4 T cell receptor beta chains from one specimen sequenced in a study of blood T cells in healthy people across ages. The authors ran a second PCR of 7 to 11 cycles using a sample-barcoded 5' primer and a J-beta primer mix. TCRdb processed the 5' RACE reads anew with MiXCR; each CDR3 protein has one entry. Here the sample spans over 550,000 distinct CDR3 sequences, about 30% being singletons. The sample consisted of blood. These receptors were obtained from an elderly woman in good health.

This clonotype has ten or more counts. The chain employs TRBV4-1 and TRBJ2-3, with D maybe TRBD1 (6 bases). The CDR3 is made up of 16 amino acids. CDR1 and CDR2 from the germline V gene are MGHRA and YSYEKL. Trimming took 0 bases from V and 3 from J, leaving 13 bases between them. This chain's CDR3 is CASSQDGTGRTDTQYF. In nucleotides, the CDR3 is TGCGCCAGCAGCCAAGACGGCACAGGGAGAACAGATACGCAGTATTTT.

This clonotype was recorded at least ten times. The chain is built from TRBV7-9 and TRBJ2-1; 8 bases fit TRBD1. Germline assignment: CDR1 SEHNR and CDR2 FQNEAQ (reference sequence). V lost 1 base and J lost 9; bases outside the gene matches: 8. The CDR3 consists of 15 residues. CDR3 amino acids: CASSLVGRQGSEQFF. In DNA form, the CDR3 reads TGTGCCAGCAGCTTAGTCGGTAGACAGGGGAGTGAGCAGTTCTTC.

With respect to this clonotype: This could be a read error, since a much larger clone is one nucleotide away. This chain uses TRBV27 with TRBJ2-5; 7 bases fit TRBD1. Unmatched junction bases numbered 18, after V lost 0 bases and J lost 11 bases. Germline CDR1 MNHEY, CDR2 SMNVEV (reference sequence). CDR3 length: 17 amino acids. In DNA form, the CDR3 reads TGTGCCAGCAGTTTATCGATCTACAGGGGTTGGGACAATGAGCAGTACTTC. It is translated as CASSLSIYRGWDNEQYF.

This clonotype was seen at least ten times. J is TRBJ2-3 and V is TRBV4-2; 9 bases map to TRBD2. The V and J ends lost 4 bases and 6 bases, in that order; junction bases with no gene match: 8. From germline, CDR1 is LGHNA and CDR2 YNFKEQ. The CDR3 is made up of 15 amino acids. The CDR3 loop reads CASSLTGTSMDTQYF. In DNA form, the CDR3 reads TGTGCCAGCAGCCTTACAGGGACTAGCATGGATACGCAGTATTTT.